This T cell receptor (beta chain) was documented in a study of T cells after yellow fever vaccination. This clonotype showed up just a few times. V was cut by 5 bases and J by 1 base, with 14 bases left in between. This CDR3 spans 15 amino acids. MiXCR, run by TCRdb on the 5' RACE reads, gives a single entry per CDR3 protein. The profile shows 120,000 or so distinct CDR3 sequences, roughly 15% of them singletons. The source of this sequence is a man younger than 30 who received the YFV17D yellow fever vaccine. The material was CD8+ T cells sorted from PBMCs, obtained 5 days after the yellow fever booster vaccination. This chain connects TRBV12-3 or TRBV12-4 to TRBJ2-5; D could derive from TRBD1 or TRBD2 (5 bases each). The CDR3 loop reads CASSAGWDVQETQYF. In DNA form, the CDR3 reads TGTGCCAGCAGTGCCGGGTGGGACGTCCAAGAGACCCAGTACTTC.